This T cell receptor beta chain was identified in a study of T-cell reconstitution after alpha-beta-depleted transplantation in children. In this sample, this clonotype turned up many times. The CDR3 runs to 15 residues. The V gene's germline CDR1 is MNHEY and CDR2 SVGAGI. The V end lost 0 bases, the J end lost 3 bases, and 9 bases lay between the germline ends. Using unique molecular identifiers, the investigators prepared the TCRbeta library. TCRdb re-analysed the PCR reads in MiXCR, keeping a single row per CDR3 protein. The sample includes about 230,000 distinct CDR3 sequences, approximately 12% seen only once; the top ten take around 2.8%.

The chain carries TRBV6-5 and TRBJ2-1, with D possibly TRBD2 on 5 matching bases. This TCR derives from a human donor who donated a stem cell graft to a child with acute lymphoblastic leukemia. The sample here was PBMCs from the stem cell graft donor, taken from the stem cell graft. CDR3 protein: CASSYSRGYYNEQFF. In DNA form, the CDR3 reads TGTGCCAGCAGTTACTCGAGAGGGTACTACAATGAGCAGTTCTTC.